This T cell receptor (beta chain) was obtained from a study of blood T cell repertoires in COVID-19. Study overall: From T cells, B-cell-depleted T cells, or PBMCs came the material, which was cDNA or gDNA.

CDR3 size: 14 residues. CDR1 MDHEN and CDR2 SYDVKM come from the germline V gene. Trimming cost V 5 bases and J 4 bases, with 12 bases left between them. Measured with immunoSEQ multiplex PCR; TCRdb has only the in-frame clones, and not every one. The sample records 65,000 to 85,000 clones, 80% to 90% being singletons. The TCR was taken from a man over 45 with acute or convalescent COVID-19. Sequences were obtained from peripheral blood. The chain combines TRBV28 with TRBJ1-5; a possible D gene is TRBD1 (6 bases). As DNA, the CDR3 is TGTGCCAGCAGTCGAGGGGGGGTGAATCAGCCCCAGCATTTT. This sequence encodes CASSRGGVNQPQHF.